These T cell receptor beta chains were read from a single sample in a study of T cells in Graves' hyperthyroidism and ophthalmopathy. TCRdb re-called the multiplex PCR reads with MiXCR, one entry per CDR3 protein. The table has approximately 420,000 distinct CDR3 sequences, around 14% seen once; the top ten hold 32%. Sequenced input: blood. Source of these receptors: a woman in her 30s with Graves' hyperthyroidism. Each CDR3 is given with its conserved first and last residue.

>TRBJ2-1|TRBV9
CASSVLWEVPRNEQFF
>TRBJ2-1|TRBV20-1
CSARDLGLAGSSEQFF
>TRBJ2-1|TRBV3-1
CASSKGLAGVGNEQFF
>TRBJ2-1|TRBV3-1
CASSRREGYNEQFF
>TRBJ2-1|TRBV29-1
CSAGQDGGISSYNEQFF
>TRBJ2-1|TRBV20-1
CSAKPGGYEQFF
>TRBJ2-5|TRBV18
CASSPVGQGGQETQYF
>TRBJ1-5|TRBV6-1
CASKGGGNQPQHF
>TRBJ2-1|TRBV28
CASNTGLEQFF
>NA|TRBV27
CASNPSGWEGPPLYEQFF
>TRBJ2-1|TRBV15
CATSIRSYNEQFF
>TRBJ2-1|TRBV2
CASERLVANYNEQFF
>TRBJ2-3|TRBV20-1
CSAGLAGVEDTQYF
>TRBJ2-3|TRBV20-1
CSAGDRDRGTSTDTQYF
>TRBJ2-3|TRBV18
CASSPMLAGGPRTDTQYF
>TRBJ1-2|TRBV20-1
CSARDPQGAYGYTF
>TRBJ2-7|TRBV7-2
CASSLVPGQGYEQYF
>TRBJ2-3|TRBV12-3/TRBV12-4
CASRATSGGDTQYF
>TRBJ2-7|TRBV6-2/TRBV6-3
CASSYGTASEQYF
>TRBJ2-5|TRBV3-1
CASSQPGGGETQYF
>TRBJ2-7|TRBV6-1
CASSRDRQKQYF
>TRBJ2-1|TRBV20-1
CSASDSLAGANEQFF
>TRBJ1-1|TRBV28
CASRRVQGALAESFF
>TRBJ2-7|TRBV3-1
CASSGRLGVGSSYEQYF
>TRBJ1-4|TRBV2
CASASRVGNEKLFF
>TRBJ2-1|TRBV2
CASSEGGIAGKSGFF
>TRBJ1-4|TRBV12-3/TRBV12-4
CASSLGTVNEKLFF
>TRBJ2-1|TRBV5-1
CASSSGQPSNEQFF
>TRBJ1-1|TRBV24-1
CATRDPTQPYSEAFF
>TRBJ2-7|TRBV11-3
CASSEGAAYEQYF
>TRBJ1-1|TRBV2
CASSEGHTEAFF
>TRBJ1-1|TRBV6-2/TRBV6-3
CASAFPTGVGHTEAFF
>TRBJ1-3|TRBV18
CASSPPGAGNTIYF
>TRBJ2-7|TRBV7-9
CASSLVAGGHKQYF
>TRBJ1-1|TRBV18
CASSPRQWEAFF
>TRBJ2-7|TRBV28
CASKRAGQSHEQYF